The text below deals with one TCR beta chain. Between the trimmed V and J ends, which lost 3 bases and 12 bases, there was a span of 18 bases. The CDR3 consists of 14 residues. Germline V gene lookup returns CDR1 LNHDA and CDR2 SQIVND (reference sequence). The sample is drawn from a study of T cell responses to AZD1222 COVID-19 vaccine. The method was immunoSEQ multiplex PCR; TCRdb's version includes in-frame clones alone and lacks a portion of them. The repertoire holds about 100,000 clones, with about 90% as singletons. V usage is TRBV19 and J usage is TRBJ2-1; D could derive from TRBD1 or TRBD2 (5 bases each). The receptor was isolated from an adult in good health. This specimen consisted of peripheral blood, obtained on day 0 of AZD1222 vaccination. The CDR3 here is CASSIPGMTGTQFF. The CDR3, as DNA: TGTGCCAGTAGTATTCCCGGGATGACCGGGACGCAGTTCTTC.